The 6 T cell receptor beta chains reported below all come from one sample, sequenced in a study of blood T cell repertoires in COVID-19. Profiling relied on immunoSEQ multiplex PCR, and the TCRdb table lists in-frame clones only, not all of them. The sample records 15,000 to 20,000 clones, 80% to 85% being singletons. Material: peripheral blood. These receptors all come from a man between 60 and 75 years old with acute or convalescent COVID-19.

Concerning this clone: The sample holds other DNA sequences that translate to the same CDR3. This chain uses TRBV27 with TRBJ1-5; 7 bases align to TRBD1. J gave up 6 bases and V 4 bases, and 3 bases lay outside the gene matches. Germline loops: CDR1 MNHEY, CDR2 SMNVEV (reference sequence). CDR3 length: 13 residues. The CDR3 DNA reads TGTGCCAGCAGTTACAGGGGAGGTCAGCCCCAGCATTTT. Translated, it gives CASSYRGGQPQHF.

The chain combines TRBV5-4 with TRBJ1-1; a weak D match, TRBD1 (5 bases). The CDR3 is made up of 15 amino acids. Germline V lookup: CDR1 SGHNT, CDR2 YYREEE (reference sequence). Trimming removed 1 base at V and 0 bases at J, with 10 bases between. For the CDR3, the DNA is TGTGCCAGCAGCTTGATCGACAGTATGAACACTGAAGCTTTCTTT. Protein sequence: CASSLIDSMNTEAFF.

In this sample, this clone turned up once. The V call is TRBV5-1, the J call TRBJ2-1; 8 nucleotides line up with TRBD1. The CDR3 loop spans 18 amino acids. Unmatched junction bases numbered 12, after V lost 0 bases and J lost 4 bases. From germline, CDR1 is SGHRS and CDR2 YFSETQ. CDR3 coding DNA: TGCGCCAGCAGCTTGGAAGATTTGGGGACAGGACTATACAATGAGCAGTTCTTC. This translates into CASSLEDLGTGLYNEQFF.

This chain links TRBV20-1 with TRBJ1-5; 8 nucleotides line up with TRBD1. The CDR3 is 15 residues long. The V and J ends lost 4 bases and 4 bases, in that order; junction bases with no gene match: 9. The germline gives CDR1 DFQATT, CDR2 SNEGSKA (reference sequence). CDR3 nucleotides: TGCAGTGCTATTGATGACAGGGGAATTAATCAGCCCCAGCATTTT. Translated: CSAIDDRGINQPQHF.

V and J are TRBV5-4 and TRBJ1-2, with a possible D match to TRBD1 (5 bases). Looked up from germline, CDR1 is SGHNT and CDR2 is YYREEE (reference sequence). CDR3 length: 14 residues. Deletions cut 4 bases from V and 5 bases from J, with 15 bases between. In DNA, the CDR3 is TGTGCCAGCAGCCCCCTGGGGGGTGGGTATGGCTACACCTTC. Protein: CASSPLGGGYGYTF.

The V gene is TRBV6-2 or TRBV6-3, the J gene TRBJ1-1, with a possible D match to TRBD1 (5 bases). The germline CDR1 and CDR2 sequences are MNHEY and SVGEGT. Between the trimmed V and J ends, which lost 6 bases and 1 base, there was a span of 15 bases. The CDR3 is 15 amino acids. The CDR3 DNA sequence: TGTGCCAGCAGCCCCCCGGGGGATGGGAACACTGAAGCTTTCTTT. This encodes CASSPPGDGNTEAFF.